This record concerns one T cell receptor beta chain sequence. The target antigen is unknown. This entry comes from a study of T cells in Graves' hyperthyroidism and ophthalmopathy. Study observations and caveats: Most thyroid-expanded clonotypes above 0.001 were also found in blood.

Researchers took RNA transcripts and amplified the TCR beta CDR3 regions from them. The TCR CDR3 was amplified in a first-round RT-PCR using the HTBI primer set. TCRdb reprocessed the multiplex PCR reads via MiXCR and lists one record per CDR3 protein. Here the sample spans more than 450,000 distinct CDR3 sequences, just under 20% being singletons. Germline V CDR1 and CDR2: MNHEY, SMNVEV (reference sequence). This CDR3 has 16 amino acids. J was trimmed by 2 bases and V by 3 bases; bases with no gene match: 4. Sequenced input: blood. This clonotype originated in a man in his forties with Graves' ophthalmopathy. The J gene is TRBJ2-3, the V gene TRBV27, with TRBD1 matching over 11 bases. This CDR3 reads CASSLWDRGSTDTQYF. DNA for the CDR3: TGTGCCAGCAGTTTGTGGGACAGGGGGTCCACAGATACGCAGTATTTT.